This T cell receptor (beta chain) was identified during a study of blood T cells in healthy people across ages. Study findings and constraints: Across the age range, TCR beta diversity per million T cells fell in a roughly linear way. It was held that diversity estimates obtained from one million T cells represented underestimates.

V was trimmed by 5 bases and J by 2 bases, leaving 22 bases between them. CDR3 length: 16 residues. CDR1 is DFQATT, CDR2 SNEGSKA, per germline (reference sequence). Together with a sample-barcoded 5' primer, a J-beta primer mix was included in a second PCR lasting about 6 to 11 cycles. TCRdb independently ran MiXCR on the 5' RACE reads; one entry per CDR3 protein. The data hold more than 800,000 distinct CDR3 sequences, with around 43% observed a single time. This clonotype was seen repeatedly, ten times or more. Antigen specificity is unknown. The sequence came from a woman aged 60-75 years in good health. V usage is TRBV20-1 and J usage is TRBJ2-7; tentative D call: TRBD1 (6 bases). Specimen: blood. The CDR3 DNA reads as TGCAGTGCTTCAGCCGGACAGTTCTCCGAGGCCTACGAGCAGTACTTC. This gives the protein CSASAGQFSEAYEQYF.